Listed below are T cell receptor beta chains from one sample, sequenced in a study of shared T cell receptors in the human thymus. TCRdb keeps only in-frame clones here, not all; method: immunoSEQ multiplex PCR. This sample has some 700,000 clones, with approximately 85% found just once. The same specimen was also included in a second study, on human thymus T cells.

Input material: thymocytes. These receptors came from a girl less than two years old with a congenital heart defect. CDR3s include the opening cysteine and the closing phenylalanine or tryptophan. The order of the fields is D gene, J gene, V gene, clone size, CDR3 DNA, CDR3 protein. The D gene is left open where the match is weak. The size of a clone is reported for some rows only, either as once, few or many, or as a class for expanded clones.

.	TRBJ2-7	TRBV6-6	.	TGTGCCAGCAGTTACTCCCGTCCCCACTCCGAGCAGTACTTC	CASSYSRPHSEQYF
.	TRBJ1-4	TRBV12-1	once	TGTGCCAGCAGCTTTGAGGTTAGGGGTTCTAATGAAAAACTGTTTTTT	CASSFEVRGSNEKLFF
.	TRBJ1-2	TRBV4-1	.	TGCGCCAGCAGCCCTATCTCAGGGGTTAACTATGGCTACACCTTC	CASSPISGVNYGYTF
.	TRBJ1-3	TRBV5-4	.	TGTGCCAGCAGCTTGAACACGATCTCTGGAAACACCATATATTTT	CASSLNTISGNTIYF
TRBD1	TRBJ1-2	TRBV6-6	few	TGTGCCAGCAGTTTGGGGGACAGGGGAAATGGCTACACCTTC	CASSLGDRGNGYTF
.	TRBJ1-2	TRBV6-1	.	TGTGCCAGCGGTTCAGATGGCTACACCTTC	CASGSDGYTF
.	TRBJ1-2	TRBV6-4	.	TGTGCCAGCAGTGACCCGGCCAGGGGAGACTATGGCTACACCTTC	CASSDPARGDYGYTF
TRBD1	TRBJ1-5	TRBV4-1	.	TGCGCCAGCAGCATTCGCACCGGGACAGGGAATCAGCCCCAGCATTTT	CASSIRTGTGNQPQHF
.	TRBJ1-6	TRBV5-6	.	TGTGCCAGCAGCCCCAGCCCCTCCGGGAATTCACCCCTCCACTTT	CASSPSPSGNSPLHF
.	TRBJ2-5	TRBV7-3	.	TGTGCCAGCAGCTTAATGGGGCATTCTCGAGAGACCCAGTACTTC	CASSLMGHSRETQYF
.	TRBJ1-5	TRBV28	.	TGTGCCAGCAGTTTACTAGAGAAGTTAACTTTGTGCAATCAGCCCCAGCATTTT	CASSLLEKLTLCNQPQHF
TRBD1	TRBJ1-1	TRBV29-1	.	TGCAGCGTTGGAGGGGCCAGGGGGATCGATACTGAAGCTTTCTTT	CSVGGARGIDTEAFF
.	TRBJ2-1	TRBV4-1	.	TGCGCCAGCAGCCAAGATGAGGGCACCCCCCCCAAGGGTGAGCAGTTCTTC	CASSQDEGTPPKGEQFF
TRBD1	TRBJ1-2	TRBV10-2	.	TGCGCCAGCAATAACTTCGGACAGGGCCTAGTATTGAGCTACACCTTC	CASNNFGQGLVLSYTF
.	TRBJ2-6	TRBV21-1	.	TGTGCCAGCAGCCTACCCAGGGGTTCTGGGGCCAACGTCCTGACTTTC	CASSLPRGSGANVLTF
.	TRBJ1-6	TRBV6-5	.	TGTGCCGGCAGTTACTCGAGAAATTCCTATAATTCACCCCTCCACTTT	CAGSYSRNSYNSPLHF
TRBD1	TRBJ1-1	TRBV7-2	.	TGTGCCAGCAGCGCCCGGGACAGGGGGAGAGGAACTGAAGCTTTCTTT	CASSARDRGRGTEAFF
.	TRBJ1-5	TRBV10-1	.	TGCGCCAGCAGTAGCGGTTTAAAGTGCAATAGCAATCAGCCCCAGCATTTT	CASSSGLKCNSNQPQHF
.	TRBJ2-3	TRBV19	once	TGTGCCAGTAGTGGACAGAACGTAAATACGCAGTATTTT	CASSGQNVNTQYF
TRBD1	TRBJ1-5	TRBV6-5	once	TGTGCCAGCATTACAGGGGGGGTTGATCCCCAGCATTTT	CASITGGVDPQHF
TRBD1	TRBJ1-1	TRBV7-9	.	TGTGCCAGCAGCTTAGGGACAGGTGGCTCAACTGAAGCTTTCTTT	CASSLGTGGSTEAFF
TRBD2	TRBJ2-6	TRBV10-2	.	TGCGCCACCACCGGGGGGGCCGGGGCCAACGTCCTGACTTTC	CATTGGAGANVLTF
.	TRBJ2-1	TRBV6-6	.	TGTGCCAGCAGTCCAGGCAGGGTACGACACAATGAGCAGTTCTTC	CASSPGRVRHNEQFF
TRBD1	TRBJ1-4	TRBV2	.	TGTGCCAGCAGGGGACAGGGTCTAGGTGAAAAACTGTTTTTT	CASRGQGLGEKLFF
.	TRBJ2-2	TRBV11-2	.	TGTGCCAGCAGCTCTACCGGGACATCCTTTTCGAACACCGGGGAGCTGTTTTTT	CASSSTGTSFSNTGELFF
.	TRBJ2-7	TRBV9	.	TGTGCCAGCAGCGCCGAACAGGGTAGCTCCTACGAGCAGTACTTC	CASSAEQGSSYEQYF
TRBD2	TRBJ2-1	TRBV7-4	.	TGTGCCAGCAGCTCCTGTTTGCGGGGGGACTCCTACAATGAGCAGTTCTTC	CASSSCLRGDSYNEQFF